This TCR beta chain emerged from a study of cytomegalovirus exposure and HLA in healthy donors. This clone appeared once. The PCR made use of 60 Vbeta and 13 Jbeta primers. Assay used: immunoSEQ multiplex PCR; TCRdb lists only in-frame clones, some missing. Of about 130,000 clones detected, around 76% appear once; the ten largest clones hold roughly 13%. The CDR3 has 11 residues. Trimming stripped 1 base from V and 11 bases from J, with 9 bases between. Looked up from germline, CDR1 is SGHNT and CDR2 is YYREEE (reference sequence). These donors, healthy bone marrow donors, were studied. Sequenced material: PBMCs. This receptor was obtained from a woman in her sixties or seventies in good health and CMV-seropositive. J is TRBJ1-2 and V is TRBV5-4; D gene uncertain. The CDR3 sequence: CASSLSVIYTF. In nucleotides, the CDR3 is TGTGCCAGCAGCTTGAGCGTAATATACACCTTC.